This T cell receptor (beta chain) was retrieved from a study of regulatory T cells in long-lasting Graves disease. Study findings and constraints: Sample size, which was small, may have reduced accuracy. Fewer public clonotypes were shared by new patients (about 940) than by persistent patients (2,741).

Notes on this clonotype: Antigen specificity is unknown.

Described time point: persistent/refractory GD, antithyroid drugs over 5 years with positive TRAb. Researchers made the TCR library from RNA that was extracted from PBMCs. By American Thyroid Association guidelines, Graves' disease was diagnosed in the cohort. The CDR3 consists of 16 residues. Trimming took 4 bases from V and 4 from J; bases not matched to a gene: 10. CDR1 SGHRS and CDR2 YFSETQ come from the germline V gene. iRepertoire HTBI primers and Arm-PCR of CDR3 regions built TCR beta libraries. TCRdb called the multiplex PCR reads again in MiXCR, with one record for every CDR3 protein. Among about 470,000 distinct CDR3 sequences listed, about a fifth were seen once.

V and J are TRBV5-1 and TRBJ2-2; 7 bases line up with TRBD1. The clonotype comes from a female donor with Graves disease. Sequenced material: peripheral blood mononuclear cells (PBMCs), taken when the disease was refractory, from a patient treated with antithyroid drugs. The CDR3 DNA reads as TGCGCCAGCAGCCCCGAGGGGGCCCGAGGCACCGGGGAGCTGTTTTTT. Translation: CASSPEGARGTGELFF.